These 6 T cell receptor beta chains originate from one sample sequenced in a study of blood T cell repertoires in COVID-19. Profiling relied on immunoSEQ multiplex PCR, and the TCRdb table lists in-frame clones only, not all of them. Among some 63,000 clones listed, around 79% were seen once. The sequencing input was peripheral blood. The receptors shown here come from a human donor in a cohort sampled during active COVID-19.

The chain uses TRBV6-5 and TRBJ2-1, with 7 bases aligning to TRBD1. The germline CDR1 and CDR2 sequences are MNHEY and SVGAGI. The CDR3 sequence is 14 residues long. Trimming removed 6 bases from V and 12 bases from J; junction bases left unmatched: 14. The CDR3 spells CASREQGQTSAQFF. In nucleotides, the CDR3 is TGTGCCAGCAGGGAGCAGGGACAGACCAGTGCGCAGTTCTTC.

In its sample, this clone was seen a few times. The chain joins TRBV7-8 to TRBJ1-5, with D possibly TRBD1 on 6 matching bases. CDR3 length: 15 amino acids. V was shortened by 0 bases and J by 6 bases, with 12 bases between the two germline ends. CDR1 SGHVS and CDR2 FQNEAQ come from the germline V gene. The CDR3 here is CASSLAAGAGQPQHF. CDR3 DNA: TGTGCCAGCAGCTTAGCGGCGGGGGCAGGTCAGCCCCAGCATTTT. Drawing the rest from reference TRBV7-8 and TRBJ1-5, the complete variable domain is GAGVSQSPRYKVAKRGQDVALRCDPISGHVSLFWYQQALGQGPEFLTYFQNEAQLDKSGLPSDRFFAERPEGSVSTLKIQRTQQEDSAVYLCASSLAAGAGQPQHFGDGTRLSIL.

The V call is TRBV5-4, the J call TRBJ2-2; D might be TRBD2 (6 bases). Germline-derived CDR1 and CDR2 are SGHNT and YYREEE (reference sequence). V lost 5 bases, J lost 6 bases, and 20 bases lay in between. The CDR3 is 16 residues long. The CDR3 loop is CASSSRRGSFAGELFF. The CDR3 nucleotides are TGTGCCAGCAGTTCCCGGCGGGGTAGTTTTGCCGGGGAGCTGTTTTTT.

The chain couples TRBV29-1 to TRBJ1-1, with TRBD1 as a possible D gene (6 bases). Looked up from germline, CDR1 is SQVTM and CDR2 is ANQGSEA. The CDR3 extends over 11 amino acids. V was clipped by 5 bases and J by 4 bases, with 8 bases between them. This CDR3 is CSVFRGTEAFF. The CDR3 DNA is TGCAGCGTTTTCAGGGGCACTGAAGCTTTCTTT.

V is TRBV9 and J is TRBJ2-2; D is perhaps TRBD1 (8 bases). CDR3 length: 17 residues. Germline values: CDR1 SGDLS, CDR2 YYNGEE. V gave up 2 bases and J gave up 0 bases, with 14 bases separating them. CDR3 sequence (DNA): TGTGCCAGCAGCGTGAGGGGGGGACAGGCGAACACCGGGGAGCTGTTTTTT. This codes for CASSVRGGQANTGELFF.

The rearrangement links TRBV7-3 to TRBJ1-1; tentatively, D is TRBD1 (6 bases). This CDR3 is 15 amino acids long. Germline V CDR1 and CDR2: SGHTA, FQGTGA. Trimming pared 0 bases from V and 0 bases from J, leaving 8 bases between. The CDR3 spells CASSLTGGMNTEAFF. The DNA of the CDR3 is TGTGCCAGCAGCTTAACAGGGGGTATGAACACTGAAGCTTTCTTT.